A selection of T cell receptor beta chains follows, all from one sample in a study of blood T cell repertoires in COVID-19. Using immunoSEQ multiplex PCR, the repertoire was profiled, and TCRdb retains in-frame clones only, with some absent. The sample has around 140,000 clones, around 80% seen once. Material for sequencing was peripheral blood. The receptors here all came from a human donor with acute or convalescent COVID-19. The donor label of this sample is uncertain. Each CDR3 is given with its conserved first and last residue. A D gene is named only where the DNA matches it firmly. Clone size, where shown, is once, few, many, or a class for clones that have expanded.

- TRBJ2-3 TRBV7-9 - CASSFDGFTARQYF TGTGCCAGCAGCTTCGATGGGTTTACCGCTAGGCAGTATTTT
- TRBJ2-2 TRBV5-1 - CASSFGSGNTGELFF TGCGCCAGCAGCTTCGGTAGCGGGAACACCGGGGAGCTGTTTTTT
- TRBJ1-2 TRBV2 - CASGSGRTGGYTF TGTGCCAGCGGATCAGGCCGGACGGGGGGCTACACCTTC
TRBD1 TRBJ2-1 TRBV6-4 - CASSQDFGPGGNEQFF TGTGCCAGCAGTCAGGACTTTGGTCCAGGGGGAAATGAGCAGTTCTTC
- TRBJ1-4 TRBV30 once CAWSPGFFEKLFF TGTGCCTGGAGTCCGGGGTTTTTTGAAAAACTGTTTTTT
- TRBJ1-3 TRBV19 - CASSRGDSGNTIYF TGTGCCAGTAGTCGGGGGGACTCTGGAAACACCATATATTTT
TRBD1 TRBJ2-7 TRBV9 - CASSVLPDRAVYEQYF TGTGCCAGCAGCGTGCTACCGGACAGGGCGGTCTACGAGCAGTACTTC
- TRBJ1-1 TRBV7-2 - CASSLMSPMNTEAFF TGTGCCAGCAGCTTAATGAGTCCTATGAACACTGAAGCTTTCTTT
- TRBJ1-5 TRBV7-2 - CASGALGRGFQPQHF TGTGCCAGCGGAGCCTTGGGGCGTGGGTTTCAGCCCCAGCATTTT
- TRBJ2-1 TRBV21-1 few CASRRYREDRESYNEQFF TGTGCCAGCAGGAGATACAGAGAGGACAGGGAGTCCTACAATGAGCAGTTCTTC
- TRBJ2-2 TRBV28 - CASSLTGLRNTGELFF TGTGCCAGCAGTCTAACGGGACTGCGGAACACCGGGGAGCTGTTTTTT
- TRBJ2-7 TRBV18 - CASSPNQGYEQYF TGTGCCAGCTCACCAAACCAGGGCTACGAGCAGTACTTC
- TRBJ2-3 TRBV6-2/TRBV6-3 - CASSYARGTDTQYF TGTGCCAGCAGTTACGCGAGGGGGACAGATACGCAGTATTTT
TRBD2 TRBJ2-5 TRBV4-1 once CASSQFSGEETQYF TGCGCCAGCAGCCAATTTAGCGGGGAAGAGACCCAGTACTTC
TRBD1 TRBJ2-7 TRBV6-2/TRBV6-3 few CASSYPRGPTYEQYF TGTGCCAGCAGTTACCCCAGGGGGCCTACCTACGAGCAGTACTTC
- TRBJ1-1 TRBV7-2 - CASSPSGGNTEAFF TGTGCCAGCAGCCCGAGCGGGGGGAACACTGAAGCTTTCTTT
- TRBJ1-6 TRBV4-3 - CASSRGQSYNSPLHF TGCGCCAGCAGCCGAGGACAGTCCTATAATTCACCCCTCCACTTT
- TRBJ1-5 TRBV4-2 - CASSQGRAGQPQHF TGTGCCAGCAGCCAAGGGAGGGCCGGTCAGCCCCAGCATTTT
- TRBJ2-5 TRBV9 - CASSTHPTSQETQYF TGTGCCAGCAGCACTCACCCGACTAGCCAAGAGACCCAGTACTTC
- TRBJ2-5 TRBV5-1 - CASNPGSAEETQYF TGCGCCAGCAACCCGGGTTCGGCAGAAGAGACCCAGTACTTC
- TRBJ1-1 TRBV5-1 once CASSLYPSDTEAFF TGCGCCAGCAGCTTGTATCCCAGTGACACTGAAGCTTTCTTT
TRBD1 TRBJ2-3 TRBV5-1 - CASSLQGSTDTQYF TGCGCCAGCAGCTTACAGGGGAGCACAGATACGCAGTATTTT
- TRBJ1-3 TRBV5-1 - CASSRDTQGGGNTIYF TGCGCCAGCAGCAGAGATACACAGGGTGGTGGAAACACCATATATTTT
TRBD1 TRBJ2-1 TRBV5-8 - CASSFDRGYNEQFF TGTGCCAGCAGCTTTGACAGGGGCTACAATGAGCAGTTCTTC
- TRBJ1-5 TRBV19 - CASSGTGGKFVPQHF TGTGCCAGTAGTGGAACGGGGGGAAAGTTCGTGCCCCAGCATTTT
TRBD1 TRBJ1-1 TRBV18 - CASSSGQGRTEAFF TGTGCCAGCTCCTCCGGACAGGGAAGAACTGAAGCTTTCTTT
- TRBJ1-5 TRBV6-5 - CASNPTGSNQPQHF TGTGCCAGCAACCCGACGGGAAGCAATCAGCCCCAGCATTTT
- TRBJ2-7 TRBV5-6 - CASSPLGGSSYEQYF TGTGCCAGCAGCCCCTTGGGGGGAAGCTCCTACGAGCAGTACTTC
- TRBJ2-3 TRBV4-3 - CASSQDPGASQYF TGCGCCAGCAGCCAAGACCCAGGGGCTTCGCAGTATTTT
- TRBJ1-1 TRBV4-2 - CASSPEARQENTEAFF TGTGCCAGCAGCCCCGAAGCTCGACAGGAGAACACTGAAGCTTTCTTT
- TRBJ1-5 TRBV18 - CASSPTGGGNQPQHF TGTGCCAGCTCACCAACGGGGGGGGGCAATCAGCCCCAGCATTTT
- TRBJ1-6 TRBV19 - CASNISPGGSPLHF TGTGCCAGTAACATATCCCCGGGAGGGTCACCCCTCCACTTT
- TRBJ1-3 TRBV4-3 - CASSQTGGNTIYF TGCGCCAGCAGCCAAACAGGGGGAAACACCATATATTTT
TRBD2 TRBJ2-7 TRBV18 - CASSVLAGKVNEQYF TGTGCCAGCTCAGTTCTAGCGGGGAAGGTGAACGAGCAGTACTTC
TRBD2 TRBJ2-3 TRBV7-6 once CASSTAGGGGDTQYF TGTGCCAGCAGCACCGCGGGGGGAGGAGGGGATACGCAGTATTTT
- TRBJ2-1 TRBV6-5 - CASSYRQGIGNEQFF TGTGCCAGCAGTTACCGCCAGGGGATTGGGAATGAGCAGTTCTTC
TRBD1 TRBJ1-6 TRBV20-1 - CSASKDRGNSPLHF TGCAGTGCTAGTAAGGACAGGGGGAATTCACCCCTCCACTTT
TRBD1 TRBJ1-5 TRBV6-1 - CASSDGQVSNQPQHF TGTGCCAGCAGTGATGGACAGGTTAGCAATCAGCCCCAGCATTTT
- TRBJ1-2 TRBV10-2 - CASSYDRTTPYTF TGCGCCAGCAGTTATGACAGGACCACACCCTACACCTTC
- TRBJ1-1 TRBV11-1 - CASSPRRNTEAFF TGTGCCAGCAGCCCTCGCAGGAACACTGAAGCTTTCTTT
- TRBJ1-6 TRBV18 few CASSPEEVSPLHF TGTGCCAGCTCACCCGAGGAGGTATCACCCCTCCACTTT
TRBD1 TRBJ1-6 TRBV6-2/TRBV6-3 - CASSYRGLGNSPLHF TGTGCCAGCAGTTACAGGGGGCTGGGGAATTCACCCCTCCACTTT
- TRBJ1-2 TRBV3-1/TRBV3-2 - CASSQAYAGYTF TGTGCCAGCAGCCAAGCCTACGCTGGCTACACCTTC
TRBD1 TRBJ2-3 TRBV29-1 - CSVGQTGDTQYF TGCAGCGTTGGGCAGACAGGGGATACGCAGTATTTT
TRBD1 TRBJ1-2 TRBV9 - CASSVERGRISGYTF TGTGCCAGCAGCGTAGAGAGGGGGCGGATCAGTGGCTACACCTTC
- TRBJ2-5 TRBV7-9 - CASSSGGLLYQETQYF TGTGCCAGCAGCTCCGGGGGACTCCTGTACCAAGAGACCCAGTACTTC
- TRBJ2-2 TRBV30 - CAWKNPGTLNTGELFF TGTGCCTGGAAGAACCCCGGGACACTGAACACCGGGGAGCTGTTTTTT
TRBD1 TRBJ1-2 TRBV10-3 few CAISGTGYGYGYTF TGTGCCATCAGTGGGACAGGGTATGGCTATGGCTACACCTTC
- TRBJ2-1 TRBV5-6 - CASSLLQGGSYNEQFF TGTGCCAGCAGCTTGCTGCAGGGTGGTAGCTACAATGAGCAGTTCTTC
- TRBJ2-2 TRBV7-9 - CASSLDITGELFF TGTGCCAGCAGCTTAGACATCACCGGGGAGCTGTTTTTT
- TRBJ1-1 TRBV7-3 - CASSPQENTEAFF TGTGCCAGCAGCCCACAGGAGAACACTGAAGCTTTCTTT